The 22 T cell receptor beta chains presented below share a single source sample, sequenced in a study of T cell responses to AZD1222 COVID-19 vaccine. The table came from immunoSEQ multiplex PCR; TCRdb's copy has only in-frame clones and leaves some out. Here the sample spans approximately 150,000 clones, around 89% being singletons. The specimen was peripheral blood, collected 28 days after the second AZD1222 dose. Every receptor here comes from an adult who received the AZD1222 COVID-19 vaccine.

This chain links TRBV6-5 with TRBJ1-1; no clear D. Germline V gives CDR1 MNHEY, CDR2 SVGAGI. This CDR3 is 14 amino acids long. V lost 6 bases to trimming and J lost 5 bases, with 16 bases between them. This CDR3 is CASSQTGSGTEAFF. The DNA for the CDR3 is TGTGCCAGCAGCCAAACGGGGTCGGGGACTGAAGCTTTCTTT.

This clone was detected only once. J is TRBJ1-4 and V is TRBV6-6; D gene ambiguous. There are 14 residues in the CDR3. The germline V gene encodes CDR1 MNHNY and CDR2 SVGAGI (reference sequence). The V end lost 6 bases, the J end lost 3 bases, and 11 bases lay between the germline ends. In nucleotides, the CDR3 is TGTGCCAGCAGCCCCGGACGCCCTAATGAAAAACTGTTTTTT. This sequence encodes CASSPGRPNEKLFF.

This clone has at least ten counts. The V and J genes are TRBV5-1 and TRBJ2-3, with 12 nucleotides matching TRBD1. The CDR3 has 14 amino acids. Germline CDR1 SGHRS, CDR2 YFSETQ. After removal of 4 bases from V and 6 bases from J, the junction contained 3 bases not matched to a gene. This CDR3 reads CASSQGQGADTQYF. The CDR3 DNA sequence: TGCGCCAGCAGCCAGGGACAGGGGGCGGATACGCAGTATTTT. Drawing the rest from reference TRBV5-1 and TRBJ2-3, the complete variable domain is KAGVTQTPRYLIKTRGQQVTLSCSPISGHRSVSWYQQTPGQGLQFLFEYFSETQRNKGNFPGRFSGRQFSNSRSEMNVSTLELGDSALYLCASSQGQGADTQYFGPGTRLTVL.

This sequence joins TRBV15 and TRBJ1-3; D uncertain. Trimming shortened V by 1 base and J by 3 bases, and 13 bases separated the two germline ends. CDR1 LNHNV and CDR2 YYDKDF come from the germline V gene (reference sequence). The CDR3 loop spans 16 amino acids. CDR3 loop: CATSRVGKSFGNTIYF. CDR3 nucleotides: TGTGCCACCAGCAGAGTGGGTAAAAGCTTTGGAAACACCATATATTTT. The full variable domain, completed using reference TRBV15 and TRBJ1-3, is DAMVIQNPRYQVTQFGKPVTLSCSQTLNHNVMYWYQQKSSQAPKLLFHYYDKDFNNEADTPDNFQSRRPNTSFCFLDIRSPGLGDTAMYLCATSRVGKSFGNTIYFGEGSWLTVV.

The chain joins TRBV6-5 to TRBJ2-3, with 7 nucleotides matching TRBD1. The CDR3 has 15 residues. Trimming at V came to 11 bases and at J to 0 bases, leaving 11 bases not matched to a gene. Per germline, CDR1 MNHEY and CDR2 SVGAGI. CDR3 residues: CASIPDRASTDTQYF. The CDR3 DNA reads as TGTGCCTCCATCCCTGACAGGGCTAGCACAGATACGCAGTATTTT.

The chain employs TRBV7-8 and TRBJ2-5; D possibly uses TRBD1 or TRBD2 (5 bases each). Germline V gives CDR1 SGHVS, CDR2 FQNEAQ. The CDR3 extends over 14 amino acids. Trimming stripped 7 bases from V and 3 bases from J, with 15 bases between. CDR3 region: CASIWDPIKETQYF. The CDR3 DNA follows: TGTGCCAGCATATGGGACCCCATTAAAGAGACCCAGTACTTC.

This rearrangement joins TRBV5-1 to TRBJ2-1; 10 bases are shared with TRBD2. CDR3 length: 17 amino acids. V lost 3 bases to trimming and J lost 1 base; unmatched junction nucleotides: 7. Germline assignment: CDR1 SGHRS and CDR2 YFSETQ. The CDR3 loop is CASSSYSGGPSYNEQFF. CDR3 bases: TGCGCCAGCAGCTCTTATAGCGGGGGGCCATCCTACAATGAGCAGTTCTTC.

This chain connects TRBV4-2 to TRBJ1-5, with a weak D call TRBD1 (6 bases). The V gene's germline CDR1 is LGHNA and CDR2 YNFKEQ. V was trimmed by 0 bases and J by 1 base, leaving 22 bases between them. This CDR3 contains 20 residues. DNA for the CDR3: TGTGCCAGCAGCCAAGAAGTCATGCTTAGGGGGTGGGTGAGCAATCAGCCCCAGCATTTT. It encodes CASSQEVMLRGWVSNQPQHF.

The chain has TRBV6-6 and TRBJ2-1; 8 nucleotides agree with TRBD2. This CDR3 contains 16 residues. The V and J ends lost 4 bases and 6 bases, in that order; junction bases with no gene match: 11. Germline values: CDR1 MNHNY, CDR2 SVGAGI (reference sequence). The CDR3 reads CASSFAPGGAFNEQFF. In DNA, the CDR3 is TGTGCCAGCAGTTTCGCTCCGGGGGGGGCTTTCAATGAGCAGTTCTTC.

The rearrangement joins TRBV6-2 or TRBV6-3 to TRBJ2-7; D might be TRBD1 (5 bases). CDR1 MNHEY and CDR2 SVGEGT come from the germline V gene. The ends were cut back, 5 bases at V and 4 bases at J, with 18 bases in the middle. This CDR3 has 15 residues. For the CDR3, the DNA is TGTGCCAGCAGTCCAGAGTCAGGGAATAAGTACGAGCAGTACTTC. Its translation: CASSPESGNKYEQYF.

V is TRBV14 and J is TRBJ2-5; D ambiguous. The CDR3 loop spans 14 amino acids. The V and J ends lost 2 bases and 4 bases respectively, with 11 bases between them. The V gene's germline CDR1 is SGHDN and CDR2 FVKESK. The CDR3 region has the DNA TGTGCCAGCAGCCAATGGGAAGGCGCAGAGACCCAGTACTTC. Its protein is CASSQWEGAETQYF.

The rearrangement joins TRBV6-1 to TRBJ1-2; D remains ambiguous. The CDR3 is 12 amino acids. Deletions cut 6 bases from V and 8 bases from J, with 13 bases between. Looked up from germline, CDR1 is MNHNS and CDR2 is SASEGT. CDR3 sequence (DNA): TGTGCCAGCAGGCCCGACATATGGGGCTACACCTTC. The encoded protein is CASRPDIWGYTF.

This chain links TRBV6-5 with TRBJ2-7; the D call may be TRBD1 or TRBD2 (7 bases each). The CDR3 consists of 15 residues. CDR1 MNHEY and CDR2 SVGAGI come from the germline V gene. Trimming removed 8 bases from V and 3 bases from J, with 20 bases in between. DNA of the CDR3: TGTGCCAGCTGGGGAGGGGGCAAGTCGAACTACGAGCAGTACTTC. Its translation: CASWGGGKSNYEQYF.

The chain combines TRBV7-9 with TRBJ1-4, with 7 bases lining up with TRBD1. This CDR3 has 17 residues. The V segment lost 8 bases and the J segment 2 bases; nucleotides outside the gene matches: 14. The germline V gene encodes CDR1 SEHNR and CDR2 FQNEAQ (reference sequence). The CDR3 region is CASWGRTGESTNEKLFF. As DNA, the CDR3 is TGTGCCAGCTGGGGCCGGACAGGCGAATCTACTAATGAAAAACTGTTTTTT.

This clone was counted once. V usage is TRBV4-2 and J usage is TRBJ2-7; D is perhaps TRBD2 (5 bases). Germline V gives CDR1 LGHNA, CDR2 YNFKEQ. The V end was cut by 0 bases, the J end by 7 bases, with 10 bases between. This CDR3 is 13 amino acids long. CDR3 nucleotide sequence: TGTGCCAGCAGCCAAGATTCGAGGGAAGAGCAGTACTTC. Translation gives CASSQDSREEQYF.

The V gene is TRBV5-1, the J gene TRBJ1-2; no firm D call. Germline CDR1 reads SGHRS; CDR2 reads YFSETQ. V lost 0 bases to trimming and J lost 6 bases, with 12 bases between them. This CDR3 region has 14 residues. CDR3 residues: CASSLDVQPNGYTF. The CDR3 DNA follows: TGCGCCAGCAGCTTGGACGTACAACCCAATGGCTACACCTTC.

To note about this clone: This sequence may be a read error, since a much larger clone differs from it by one base. The same CDR3 can be traced to other DNA sequences in this sample. The CDR3 region has the DNA TGTGCCAGCAGTTACGTCGGAGGCTATGGCTACACCTTC. Residues: CASSYVGGYGYTF. The rearrangement links TRBV6-5 to TRBJ1-2; D is unresolved. Germline lookup yields CDR1 MNHEY and CDR2 SVGAGI. The V and J ends lost 2 bases and 4 bases respectively, with 8 bases between them. This CDR3 is 13 amino acids long.

This rearrangement joins TRBV6-5 to TRBJ1-2; 7 bases agree with TRBD1. CDR1 is MNHEY and CDR2 is SVGAGI in the germline V gene. The J segment lost 6 bases and the V segment lost 6 bases, leaving 7 bases of the junction unmatched. This CDR3 has 13 residues. CDR3 DNA: TGTGCCAGCAGGAGGGACAGTTGGGATGGCTACACCTTC. This translates into CASRRDSWDGYTF.

This clone was observed a few times. CDR3 bases: TGTGCCATCAGTGACCGAGCGGGGGACACAGATACGCAGTATTTT. This gives the protein CAISDRAGDTDTQYF. The gene calls are TRBV10-3 and TRBJ2-3; 8 nucleotides match TRBD2. The CDR3 is 15 amino acids. Trimming at V came to 3 bases and at J to 2 bases, leaving 4 bases not matched to a gene. The germline V gene has CDR1 ENHRY and CDR2 SYGVKD.

The rearrangement links TRBV5-5 to TRBJ2-1, with a weak D call TRBD1 (5 bases). The germline gives CDR1 SGHKS, CDR2 YYEKEE (reference sequence). The CDR3 is 13 amino acids. V was clipped by 4 bases and J by 8 bases, with 13 bases between them. In DNA form, the CDR3 reads TGTGCCAGCAGCCCCCAGGGTGAGGATGAGCAGTTCTTC. Translation: CASSPQGEDEQFF.

The J gene is TRBJ2-2, the V gene TRBV6-2 or TRBV6-3, with D possibly matching TRBD2 (5 bases). The CDR3 sequence is 17 residues long. Per germline, CDR1 MNHEY and CDR2 SVGEGT. Trimming shortened V by 2 bases and J by 0 bases, and 13 bases separated the two germline ends. The CDR3 nucleotides are TGTGCCAGCAGTTACAGTCCGGGGTTGACGAACACCGGGGAGCTGTTTTTT. This gives the protein CASSYSPGLTNTGELFF.

V usage is TRBV20-1 and J usage is TRBJ1-1, with D maybe TRBD1 (5 bases). The CDR3 is 14 amino acids. With 3 bases removed from V and 2 bases from J, the gap between germline ends came to 13 bases. Germline lookup yields CDR1 DFQATT and CDR2 SNEGSKA (reference sequence). CDR3 sequence reads: CSASVGGTNTEAFF. For the CDR3, the DNA is TGCAGTGCTAGTGTGGGTGGGACTAACACTGAAGCTTTCTTT.